This entry lists 31 T cell receptor beta chains sequenced from one sample in a study of CD8 T cells in Susac syndrome (dated 2019 in TCRdb). Libraries were built with the immunoSEQ multiplex PCR assay. RNA was extracted with the RNeasy kit and about 0.5 to 1 ug was reverse transcribed using random hexamers. TCRdb handled the public reads itself, with Q25 trimming in fastp and clone calling in MiXCR, and kept productive beta chains. CDR3 protein sequences are deduplicated, and each keeps its most common genes and DNA. In all, the sample holds around 200,000 distinct CDR3 sequences, and 90% to 95% of those were seen once. Around 0.093% of the sample lies in the top ten. The sample was CD4+ T cells from PBMCs. All receptors derive from a human donor in good health.

This chain connects TRBV9 to TRBJ2-1; 7 bases line up with TRBD2. The CDR3 spans 14 residues. The germline V gene encodes CDR1 SGDLS and CDR2 YYNGEE. The trim removed 0 bases at V and 7 bases at J, leaving 4 bases unmatched. The CDR3 nucleotides are TGTGCCAGCAGCGTAGGTGCCGGGGGGAATGAGCAGTTCTTC. Encoded protein: CASSVGAGGNEQFF.

The gene calls are TRBV4-2 and TRBJ1-2; D is unclear. The CDR3 length is 12 residues. Germline V gene sequence: CDR1 LGHNA, CDR2 YNFKEQ. V was cut by 4 bases and J by 6 bases, with 9 bases left in between. The CDR3 region has the DNA TGTGCCAGCAGCCCGCCAGGAGATGGCTACACCTTC. It is translated as CASSPPGDGYTF.

The chain is built from TRBV20-1 and TRBJ2-3; 11 nucleotides align to TRBD2. Germline trimming cut 6 bases from V and 4 bases from J; bases unmatched to any gene: 6. CDR3 length: 14 residues. The germline V gene encodes CDR1 DFQATT and CDR2 SNEGSKA (reference sequence). CDR3 nucleotides: TGCAGTGCAAACGCACTAGCGGGGGCAGATACGCAGTATTTT. Encoded protein: CSANALAGADTQYF.

The J gene is TRBJ2-3, the V gene TRBV5-1; D is perhaps TRBD1 or TRBD2 (5 bases each). The V gene's germline CDR1 is SGHRS and CDR2 YFSETQ. The V end was cut by 7 bases, the J end by 2 bases, with 14 bases between. The CDR3 sequence is 14 residues long. The chain's CDR3 is CASYRGVYTDTQYF. As DNA, the CDR3 is TGCGCCAGCTATAGAGGGGTCTACACAGATACGCAGTATTTT.

The chain carries TRBV30 and TRBJ2-4; D remains unclear. The CDR3 is made up of 13 amino acids. Trimming shortened V by 0 bases and J by 14 bases, and 17 bases separated the two germline ends. Per the germline V gene, CDR1 is GTSNPN and CDR2 is SVGIG (reference sequence). In DNA form, the CDR3 reads TGTGCCTGGAGTGTACGTTTAGGGTCCGAAGAGTACTTC. Protein: CAWSVRLGSEEYF.

This chain connects TRBV7-2 to TRBJ2-7; D gene uncertain. Trimming cost V 0 bases and J 2 bases, with 5 bases left between them. This CDR3 is 13 amino acids long. The germline CDR1 and CDR2 sequences are SGHTA and FQGNSA. The DNA of the CDR3 is TGTGCCAGCAGCTTAGCCAAGACCTACGAGCAGTACTTC. Amino acid sequence: CASSLAKTYEQYF.

This clonotype occurred once. The chain links TRBV9 to TRBJ2-5, with D maybe TRBD1 (6 bases). V was cut by 4 bases and J by 0 bases, with 13 bases left in between. The CDR3 loop spans 15 amino acids. Germline CDR1 and CDR2: SGDLS and YYNGEE. The CDR3 protein is CASSTSWDNQETQYF. CDR3 coding DNA: TGTGCCAGCAGCACAAGCTGGGACAACCAAGAGACCCAGTACTTC.

The CDR3 loop reads CSATDEGGRIQPQHF. Here the CDR3 DNA reads TGCAGTGCTACAGATGAGGGGGGGCGGATTCAGCCCCAGCATTTT. The chain joins TRBV20-1 to TRBJ1-5, with D possibly TRBD1 on 6 matching bases. Germline CDR1 reads DFQATT; CDR2 reads SNEGSKA (reference sequence). The V gene lost 4 bases and the J gene lost 6 bases, with 19 bases spanning the gap. The CDR3 runs 15 residues.

This chain connects TRBV20-1 to TRBJ2-3; D not resolved. Germline V CDR1 and CDR2: DFQATT, SNEGSKA (reference sequence). Trimming pared 5 bases from V and 0 bases from J, leaving 12 bases between. The CDR3 has 14 residues. The CDR3 nucleotides are TGCAGTGCTGTATGGTCCCAAAGCACAGATACGCAGTATTTT. It is translated as CSAVWSQSTDTQYF.

V gene TRBV10-3 combines with J gene TRBJ2-5, with TRBD1 matching over 7 bases. The CDR3 is made up of 14 amino acids. In germline, CDR1 is ENHRY, CDR2 SYGVKD. V dropped 5 bases and J dropped 1; count of bases not matched to a gene: 4. CDR3 sequence: CAISYTGAQETQYF. CDR3 in DNA: TGTGCCATCAGTTACACAGGGGCCCAAGAGACCCAGTACTTC.

CDR3 coding DNA: TGTGCCAGCAGCTTATCCGGGACAGGGCCTAGTGAGACCCAGTACTTC. Encoded protein: CASSLSGTGPSETQYF. The genes are TRBV5-4 and TRBJ2-5; 9 bases are a match to TRBD1. Germline CDR1 reads SGHNT; CDR2 reads YYREEE (reference sequence). The CDR3 consists of 16 residues. V lost 2 bases to trimming and J lost 5 bases; unmatched junction nucleotides: 10.

V and J are TRBV9 and TRBJ1-1; D perhaps matches TRBD1 (5 bases). This CDR3 is 15 amino acids long. Looked up from germline, CDR1 is SGDLS and CDR2 is YYNGEE. Deletions cut 1 base from V and 3 bases from J, with 13 bases between. The CDR3 loop reads CASSVRGAGDTEAFF. The DNA of the CDR3 is TGTGCCAGCAGCGTAAGAGGGGCCGGGGACACTGAAGCTTTCTTT.

The V and J genes are TRBV3-1 and TRBJ1-5; D gene ambiguous. This CDR3 contains 13 residues. Trimming shortened V by 2 bases and J by 7 bases, and 9 bases separated the two germline ends. Germline V gene lookup returns CDR1 LGHDT and CDR2 YNNKEL (reference sequence). The CDR3 loop reads CASSQRIYQPQHF. The CDR3 DNA follows: TGTGCCAGCAGCCAACGAATATACCAGCCCCAGCATTTT.

The chain carries TRBV11-2 and TRBJ1-5; unclear D gene. V gave up 5 bases and J gave up 2 bases, with 10 bases separating them. The CDR3 totals 14 residues. CDR1 and CDR2 (germline): SGHAT, FQNNGV. The CDR3 DNA reads as TGTGCCAGCAGCCGGGTGGGTGGCAATCAGCCCCAGCATTTT. The encoded protein is CASSRVGGNQPQHF.

V is TRBV28 and J is TRBJ1-5; D is unclear. Looked up from germline, CDR1 is MDHEN and CDR2 is SYDVKM. The ends were cut back, 1 base at V and 7 bases at J, with 5 bases in the middle. CDR3 size: 12 residues. CDR3 residues: CASSLSRQPQHF. The CDR3, as DNA: TGTGCCAGCAGTTTATCACGCCAGCCCCAGCATTTT.

The genes are TRBV11-2 and TRBJ2-7; 11 bases fit TRBD1. Trimming cost V 4 bases and J 2 bases; bases outside gene matches: 1. The germline CDR1 and CDR2 sequences are SGHAT and FQNNGV. CDR3 length: 14 amino acids. The CDR3 sequence is CASSWGQGAYEQYV. DNA of the CDR3: TGTGCCAGCAGCTGGGGACAGGGGGCCTACGAGCAGTACGTC.

This chain joins TRBV5-6 and TRBJ2-7; D is perhaps TRBD2 (5 bases). Per germline, CDR1 SGHDT and CDR2 YYEEEE. V was trimmed by 3 bases and J by 7 bases, leaving 14 bases between them. The CDR3 contains 13 residues. CDR3 nucleotide sequence: TGTGCCAGCAGCTCCTCAGGATCGGGGGAGCAGTACTTC. Its translation: CASSSSGSGEQYF.

The rearrangement uses TRBV2 and TRBJ2-7, with 8 bases identical to TRBD2. The CDR3 totals 15 residues. V shed 0 bases, J shed 4 bases, and the junction held 5 bases outside the gene matches. Germline CDR1 and CDR2: SNHLY and FYNNEI. The CDR3 sequence is CASSEATGGPYEQYV. Written as DNA, the CDR3 is TGTGCCAGCAGTGAAGCGACGGGAGGGCCGTACGAGCAGTACGTC.

The chain joins TRBV15 to TRBJ1-1, with unresolved D. The CDR3 is 13 amino acids. The ends were cut back, 2 bases at V and 0 bases at J, with 4 bases in the middle. CDR1 is LNHNV, CDR2 YYDKDF, per germline (reference sequence). The CDR3 loop is CATSRHLNTEAFF. The CDR3 region has the DNA TGTGCCACCAGCAGACATCTGAACACTGAAGCTTTCTTT.

The chain links TRBV20-1 to TRBJ1-4; D remains ambiguous. Germline V gene lookup returns CDR1 DFQATT and CDR2 SNEGSKA (reference sequence). This CDR3 is 11 amino acids long. The V gene lost 3 bases and the J gene lost 7 bases, with 6 bases spanning the gap. The CDR3 DNA reads TGCAGTGCTAGGGGGATTGAAAAACTGTTTTTT. Protein sequence: CSARGIEKLFF.

This clonotype was observed once. The chain recombines TRBV11-2 with TRBJ2-1; D is unresolved. The CDR3 consists of 15 residues. Trimming removed 1 base at V and 4 bases at J, with 11 bases between. Germline V gene data show CDR1 as SGHAT and CDR2 as FQNNGV. CDR3 nucleotides: TGTGCCAGCAGCTTAGGCGGCACCAGATACAATGAGCAGTTCTTC. This gives the protein CASSLGGTRYNEQFF.

This clonotype appeared a single time. The rearrangement joins TRBV5-4 to TRBJ1-5, with TRBD1 matching 7 bases. The CDR3 consists of 15 residues. Germline CDR1 and CDR2: SGHNT and YYREEE (reference sequence). Losses at the gene ends were 9 bases for V and 7 bases for J; bases not matched to a gene: 16. The CDR3 sequence: CATRIGTETWQPQHF. The DNA of the CDR3 is TGTGCCACAAGGATCGGGACAGAAACATGGCAGCCCCAGCATTTT.

The V call is TRBV3-1, the J call TRBJ2-3; 14 nucleotides line up with TRBD2. From germline, CDR1 is LGHDT and CDR2 YNNKEL (reference sequence). This CDR3 region has 18 residues. V lost 1 base and J lost 0; bases outside the gene matches: 3. The CDR3 loop is CASSQVGTSGGSTDTQYF. CDR3 nucleotide sequence: TGTGCCAGCAGCCAAGTCGGGACTAGCGGGGGCAGCACAGATACGCAGTATTTT.

This clonotype occurred once. This chain connects TRBV15 to TRBJ2-3; weak D call: TRBD2 (7 bases). Germline assignment: CDR1 LNHNV and CDR2 YYDKDF (reference sequence). The CDR3 totals 14 residues. V lost 8 bases, J lost 2 bases, and 14 bases lay in between. CDR3 protein: CATGGRGYTDTQYF. The CDR3 coding sequence is TGTGCCACCGGGGGGCGGGGGTACACAGATACGCAGTATTTT.

The rearrangement uses TRBV15 and TRBJ2-3; 7 nucleotides agree with TRBD2. The CDR3 extends over 14 amino acids. V dropped 1 base and J dropped 5; count of bases not matched to a gene: 3. Germline CDR1 LNHNV, CDR2 YYDKDF (reference sequence). CDR3 region: CATSRGGSVDTQYF. CDR3 DNA sequence: TGTGCCACCAGCAGAGGCGGGAGTGTAGATACGCAGTATTTT.

The chain carries TRBV6-5 and TRBJ2-1; TRBD2 matches at 11 bases. The CDR3 consists of 18 residues. The J segment lost 6 bases and the V segment lost 2 bases, leaving 12 bases of the junction unmatched. CDR1 is MNHEY, CDR2 SVGAGI, per germline. The DNA for the CDR3 is TGTGCCAGCAGTTACAGGCTAGCGGGAGGTGGGCCGTTCAATGAGCAGTTCTTC. Its translation: CASSYRLAGGGPFNEQFF.

This clonotype was found once. The chain recombines TRBV20-1 with TRBJ2-3, with D perhaps matching TRBD2 (7 bases). The CDR3 covers 15 residues. The V and J ends lost 6 bases and 6 bases respectively, with 22 bases between them. In germline, CDR1 is DFQATT, CDR2 SNEGSKA (reference sequence). CDR3 amino acids: CSAWGAGVLEDTQYF. CDR3 nucleotide sequence: TGCAGTGCCTGGGGGGCGGGGGTGCTTGAGGATACGCAGTATTTT.

The chain recombines TRBV19 with TRBJ2-7, with D maybe TRBD1 (5 bases). Trimming stripped 1 base from V and 2 bases from J, with 12 bases between. The germline V gene has CDR1 LNHDA and CDR2 SQIVND (reference sequence). CDR3 length: 15 amino acids. The CDR3 sequence is CASSIGTGEAYEQYF. The CDR3 region has the DNA TGTGCCAGTAGTATAGGTACAGGAGAAGCCTACGAGCAGTACTTC.

The chain recombines TRBV5-1 with TRBJ1-2; D remains ambiguous. The CDR3 sequence is 13 residues long. V was pared by 1 base and J by 3 bases, with 7 bases between. Germline loops: CDR1 SGHRS, CDR2 YFSETQ. The CDR3 sequence is CASSLTADYGYTF. The CDR3 DNA sequence: TGCGCCAGCAGCTTGACAGCAGACTATGGCTACACCTTC.

V usage is TRBV20-1 and J usage is TRBJ1-2; 9 bases are a match to TRBD1. Trimming at V came to 6 bases and at J to 7 bases, leaving 3 bases not matched to a gene. There are 11 residues in the CDR3. CDR1 DFQATT and CDR2 SNEGSKA come from the germline V gene (reference sequence). This CDR3 reads CSADRGIGYTF. The CDR3 DNA reads TGCAGTGCGGACAGGGGTATTGGCTACACCTTC.

The chain is built from TRBV5-1 and TRBJ2-5, with no clear D. Looked up from germline, CDR1 is SGHRS and CDR2 is YFSETQ. Trimming stripped 7 bases from V and 7 bases from J, with 17 bases between. The CDR3 extends over 13 amino acids. The CDR3 DNA follows: TGCGCCAGCGGACCCTCCCCCGCAGGGACCCAGTACTTC. It specifies CASGPSPAGTQYF. The whole variable domain, filled in from reference TRBV5-1 and TRBJ2-5, reads KAGVTQTPRYLIKTRGQQVTLSCSPISGHRSVSWYQQTPGQGLQFLFEYFSETQRNKGNFPGRFSGRQFSNSRSEMNVSTLELGDSALYLCASGPSPAGTQYFGPGTRLLVL.